This T cell receptor beta chain was sequenced in a study of Ad26.COV2.S vaccination and SARS-CoV-2 variants. The table lists this clone with a count of one. Antigen: not known. Described treatment: 15 to 20 received Ad26.COV2.S at low or high dose, single or two shots; roughly 5 received placebo; per-sample allocation not given. Repertoires come from day 63 after the first vaccine or placebo injection. Donation came from an adult in Boston who was aged 18-55 years. Expression of Wuhan-strain SARS-CoV-2 spike came from the Ad26 vector that formed the vaccine. Findings and limits, study-wide: Recipients of either vaccine or placebo displayed similar breadth of non-spike TCRs. In vaccinated individuals, spike-specific CD8+ and CD4+ T cell responses reportedly displayed substantial breadth.

Profiled with immunoSEQ multiplex PCR; TCRdb holds only in-frame clones, not every one. The sample carries approximately 500,000 clones, approximately 88% recorded once. The CDR3 loop spans 13 amino acids. Germline CDR1 GTSNPN, CDR2 SVGIG (reference sequence). The ends were cut back, 4 bases at V and 0 bases at J, with 8 bases in the middle. Sample: peripheral blood, taken in a trial of Ad26.COV2.S vaccine versus placebo. This rearrangement joins TRBV30 to TRBJ2-3, with D possibly being TRBD1 or TRBD2 (5 bases each). This clonotype originated in a person aged 18-60 years who received the Ad26.COV2.S COVID-19 vaccine or a placebo. The chain's CDR3 is CAWTEGSTDTQYF. The DNA for the CDR3 is TGTGCCTGGACCGAGGGGAGCACAGATACGCAGTATTTT.